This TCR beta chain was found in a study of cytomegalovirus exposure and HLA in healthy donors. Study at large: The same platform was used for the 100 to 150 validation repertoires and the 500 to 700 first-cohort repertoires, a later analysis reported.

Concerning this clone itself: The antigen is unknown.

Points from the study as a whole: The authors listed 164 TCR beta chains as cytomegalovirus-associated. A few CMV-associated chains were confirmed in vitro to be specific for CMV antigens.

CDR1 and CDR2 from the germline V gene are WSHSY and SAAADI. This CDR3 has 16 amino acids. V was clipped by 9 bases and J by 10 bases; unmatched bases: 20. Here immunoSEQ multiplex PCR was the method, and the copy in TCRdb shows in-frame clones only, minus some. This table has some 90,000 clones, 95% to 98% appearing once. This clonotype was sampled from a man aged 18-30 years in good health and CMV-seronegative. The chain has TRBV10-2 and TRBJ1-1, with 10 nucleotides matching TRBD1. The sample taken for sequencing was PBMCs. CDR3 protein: CASRSSGTGVRERAFF. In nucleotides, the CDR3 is TGCGCCAGTCGTTCCTCCGGGACAGGGGTACGGGAGCGAGCTTTCTTT.